The 27 T cell receptor beta chains presented below share a single source sample, sequenced in a study of T cell changes during pregnancy in multiple sclerosis. Here immunoSEQ multiplex PCR was the method, and the copy in TCRdb shows in-frame clones only, minus some. Found here are 65,000 to 85,000 clones, 91% of them singletons; the top ten hold approximately 1.4%. The sequenced sample was peripheral blood, obtained in the second trimester of pregnancy. All receptors come from a female donor with multiple sclerosis, enrolled in a pregnancy study.

This clone has just one count. The gene calls are TRBV7-2 and TRBJ2-3, with D possibly TRBD2 on 6 matching bases. The CDR3 totals 16 residues. The V and J ends lost 5 bases and 4 bases respectively, with 19 bases between them. The germline V gene encodes CDR1 SGHTA and CDR2 FQGNSA. The DNA for the CDR3 is TGTGCCAGCAGCCCCCTTACTCCGGGAGCCGCAGATACGCAGTATTTT. It translates to CASSPLTPGAADTQYF.

For the CDR3, the DNA is TGCGCCAGCAGCCCCAACGGATTTCAGGGTAATCAGCCCCAGCATTTT. The encoded protein is CASSPNGFQGNQPQHF. J is TRBJ1-5 and V is TRBV5-1; D might be TRBD1 (5 bases). Germline V gives CDR1 SGHRS, CDR2 YFSETQ. CDR3 length: 16 residues. The V end was cut by 4 bases, the J end by 4 bases, with 18 bases between.

V is TRBV7-9 and J is TRBJ1-4; D call uncertain. The V end lost 5 bases, the J end lost 2 bases, and 18 bases lay between the germline ends. The CDR3 consists of 17 residues. Germline V gene lookup returns CDR1 SEHNR and CDR2 FQNEAQ (reference sequence). The CDR3 DNA reads as TGTGCCAGCAGCCCCCGGACTCGGGGTGGGACTAATGAAAAACTGTTTTTT. Residues: CASSPRTRGGTNEKLFF.

The gene calls are TRBV4-2 and TRBJ2-7; 12 nucleotides agree with TRBD2. Germline V gene lookup returns CDR1 LGHNA and CDR2 YNFKEQ. The CDR3 spans 19 residues. The trim removed 1 base at V and 0 bases at J, leaving 10 bases unmatched. The CDR3 bases are TGTGCCAGCAGCCAAGTGGAACTAGCGGGGGGCCTAAGCTCCTACGAGCAGTACTTC. Its translation is CASSQVELAGGLSSYEQYF.

This clone has only a few counts. The genes are TRBV30 and TRBJ1-1; D gene ambiguous. The CDR3 sequence is 15 residues long. Germline V lookup: CDR1 GTSNPN, CDR2 SVGIG (reference sequence). Trimming took 8 bases from V and 4 from J, leaving 23 bases between them. CDR3 nucleotides: TGTGCCCGCCCCACCCGGCAGGCTATGGGCACTGAAGCTTTCTTT. It yields the protein CARPTRQAMGTEAFF.

This clone was observed a few times. The chain is built from TRBV10-3 and TRBJ1-1; D is unresolved. Germline V gives CDR1 ENHRY, CDR2 SYGVKD. V shed 7 bases and J shed 4 bases, with 16 bases lying between them. The CDR3 has 14 amino acids. The DNA of the CDR3 is TGTGCCATCAAGGATCCGGGTTTCGGCACTGAAGCTTTCTTT. Amino acids: CAIKDPGFGTEAFF.

The chain has TRBV5-4 and TRBJ2-3; perhaps TRBD2 as D (7 bases). With 3 bases removed from V and 2 bases from J, the gap between germline ends came to 16 bases. The CDR3 extends over 16 amino acids. Germline V gives CDR1 SGHNT, CDR2 YYREEE (reference sequence). As DNA, the CDR3 is TGTGCCAGCAGCTGGGGGGGCCAGGATAACACAGATACGCAGTATTTT. Translation gives CASSWGGQDNTDTQYF.

The genes are TRBV27 and TRBJ2-7, with D perhaps matching TRBD2 (6 bases). The CDR3 runs 16 residues. Trimming took 5 bases from V and 3 from J, leaving 20 bases between them. Germline V lookup: CDR1 MNHEY, CDR2 SMNVEV (reference sequence). Here the CDR3 DNA reads TGTGCCAGCAGTCGCCCCCCTGGGGGGTCCAACTACGAGCAGTACTTC. The encoded protein is CASSRPPGGSNYEQYF.

This chain connects TRBV11-2 to TRBJ2-1; TRBD2 aligns across 9 bases. This CDR3 is 14 amino acids long. Germline CDR1 is SGHAT and CDR2 is FQNNGV. V dropped 9 bases and J dropped 9; count of bases not matched to a gene: 12. CDR3 bases: TGTGCCAGTGTTCGTAATAGCGGGAGTGTTGAGCAGTTCTTC. Its translation is CASVRNSGSVEQFF.

This chain links TRBV4-2 with TRBJ2-3, with 16 nucleotides matching TRBD2. The germline CDR1 and CDR2 sequences are LGHNA and YNFKEQ. The V gene end was trimmed by 0 bases and the J gene end by 2 bases; junction bases not matched to a gene: 8. CDR3 length equals 20 residues. CDR3 loop: CASSQEWAGLAGGYTDTQYF. The CDR3 DNA reads TGTGCCAGCAGCCAAGAATGGGCGGGACTAGCGGGAGGGTACACAGATACGCAGTATTTT.

The chain recombines TRBV4-2 with TRBJ1-1; D gene unclear. In germline, CDR1 is LGHNA, CDR2 YNFKEQ. V shed 1 base and J shed 4 bases, with 19 bases lying between them. CDR3 length: 17 residues. The chain's CDR3 is CASSQVGGGGSRTEAFF. Written as DNA, the CDR3 is TGTGCCAGCAGCCAAGTCGGAGGCGGAGGGTCTCGCACTGAAGCTTTCTTT.

The rearrangement links TRBV6-5 to TRBJ1-5; D gene ambiguous. This CDR3 comprises 14 residues. Trimming took 6 bases from V and 4 from J, leaving 13 bases between them. In germline, CDR1 is MNHEY, CDR2 SVGAGI. The CDR3 loop reads CASSPSIKNQPQHF. The CDR3 nucleotides are TGTGCCAGCAGCCCCAGTATCAAAAATCAGCCCCAGCATTTT.

The V call is TRBV7-9, the J call TRBJ1-5, with D maybe TRBD1 (5 bases). CDR1 and CDR2 (germline): SEHNR, FQNEAQ (reference sequence). This CDR3 region has 14 residues. V lost 7 bases and J 2 bases, leaving 12 bases between the germline ends. In nucleotides, the CDR3 is TGTGCCAGCACCCGTTGGGGGGGCAATCAGCCCCAGCATTTT. It translates to CASTRWGGNQPQHF.

The chain employs TRBV2 and TRBJ1-2; no firm D call. The germline CDR1 and CDR2 sequences are SNHLY and FYNNEI. The CDR3 is made up of 10 amino acids. V shed 11 bases and J shed 6 bases, with 10 bases lying between them. The CDR3 DNA reads TGTGCCGAGTATAGAGATGGCTACACCTTC. Translated: CAEYRDGYTF.

This clone counts as medium-sized. The rearrangement links TRBV5-1 to TRBJ1-1, with D possibly matching TRBD1 (5 bases). The CDR3 has 15 amino acids. V was trimmed by 4 bases and J by 5 bases, leaving 18 bases between them. The V gene's germline CDR1 is SGHRS and CDR2 YFSETQ. Here the CDR3 DNA reads TGCGCCAGCAGCAACGTCGATCGGGGGATAACTGAAGCTTTCTTT. Amino acid sequence: CASSNVDRGITEAFF.

This sequence joins TRBV18 and TRBJ1-4; a possible D gene is TRBD1 (5 bases). CDR3 length: 15 residues. The V and J ends lost 3 bases and 0 bases respectively, with 8 bases between them. CDR1 and CDR2 from the germline V gene are KGHSH and LQKENI. Here the CDR3 DNA reads TGTGCCAGCTCACCTAACAGGTCAACTAATGAAAAACTGTTTTTT. Translated: CASSPNRSTNEKLFF.

The V and J genes are TRBV10-3 and TRBJ2-5; 10 bases map to TRBD1. The CDR3 contains 13 residues. Germline trimming cut 8 bases from V and 5 bases from J; bases unmatched to any gene: 5. The germline gives CDR1 ENHRY, CDR2 SYGVKD. CDR3 in DNA: TGTGCCATCGGACAGGGGGTTAGGGAGACCCAGTACTTC. Its translation is CAIGQGVRETQYF.

The rearrangement uses TRBV5-8 and TRBJ2-6, with D possibly being TRBD2 (5 bases). Trimming stripped 0 bases from V and 4 bases from J, with 8 bases between. Germline V gene data show CDR1 as SGHTS and CDR2 as YDEGEE. This CDR3 comprises 15 residues. DNA for the CDR3: TGTGCCAGCAGCTTGGGAGGGCGGGGGGCCAACGTCCTGACTTTC. It is translated as CASSLGGRGANVLTF.

The chain carries TRBV28 and TRBJ2-1; 10 bases agree with TRBD1. This CDR3 is built from 12 residues. Germline CDR1 MDHEN, CDR2 SYDVKM. Losses at the gene ends were 8 bases for V and 6 bases for J; bases not matched to a gene: 1. The CDR3 DNA reads TGTGCCAGCTGGACAGGGGGCAATGAGCAGTTCTTC. This gives the protein CASWTGGNEQFF.

The chain uses TRBV5-1 and TRBJ2-7; 9 positions agree with TRBD2. The CDR3 loop spans 16 amino acids. V shed 0 bases, J shed 2 bases, and the junction held 6 bases outside the gene matches. Germline CDR1 reads SGHRS; CDR2 reads YFSETQ. The CDR3 is CASSLGVLAGPYEQYF. As DNA, the CDR3 is TGCGCCAGCAGCTTGGGAGTTCTAGCGGGACCCTACGAGCAGTACTTC.

This chain connects TRBV4-2 to TRBJ2-3; 7 bases align to TRBD2. Germline loops: CDR1 LGHNA, CDR2 YNFKEQ. The CDR3 sequence is 17 residues long. Germline trimming cut 1 base from V and 3 bases from J; bases unmatched to any gene: 10. CDR3 loop: CASSQVDGGGPTDTQYF. The DNA for the CDR3 is TGTGCCAGCAGCCAAGTTGACGGGGGAGGGCCTACAGATACGCAGTATTTT.

The chain couples TRBV5-1 to TRBJ2-1; 9 nucleotides agree with TRBD1. This CDR3 comprises 14 residues. Germline CDR1 is SGHRS and CDR2 is YFSETQ. After removal of 4 bases from V and 6 bases from J, the junction contained 5 bases not matched to a gene. The CDR3 coding sequence is TGCGCCAGCAGCCCGACAGGGGGTCTCAATGAGCAGTTCTTC. Translated: CASSPTGGLNEQFF.

The V and J genes are TRBV29-1 and TRBJ1-1; no clear D. V lost 7 bases, J lost 4 bases, and 10 bases lay in between. From germline, CDR1 is SQVTM and CDR2 ANQGSEA. The CDR3 has 11 residues. The CDR3 DNA reads TGCAGCGGATCATGGAGCACTGAAGCTTTCTTT. Amino acids: CSGSWSTEAFF.

The rearrangement links TRBV30 to TRBJ1-4; D is perhaps TRBD1 (6 bases). The CDR3 contains 12 residues. Germline assignment: CDR1 GTSNPN and CDR2 SVGIG (reference sequence). Between the trimmed V and J ends, which lost 1 base and 8 bases, there was a span of 8 bases. DNA of the CDR3: TGTGCCTGGAGTGGGCAGGGGGAAAAACTGTTTTTT. It yields the protein CAWSGQGEKLFF.

The rearrangement links TRBV11-2 to TRBJ2-3; D remains ambiguous. V gave up 5 bases and J gave up 0 bases, with 12 bases separating them. CDR1 SGHAT and CDR2 FQNNGV come from the germline V gene. The CDR3 has 15 amino acids. CDR3 nucleotides: TGTGCCAGCAGCCCGCGCCGAGCTAGCACAGATACGCAGTATTTT. It specifies CASSPRRASTDTQYF.

V and J are TRBV4-2 and TRBJ1-5; D not certain. V was shortened by 1 base and J by 11 bases, with 21 bases between the two germline ends. This CDR3 contains 16 residues. Germline V CDR1 and CDR2: LGHNA, YNFKEQ. CDR3 region: CASSQGAGEPSGAQHF. CDR3 nucleotide sequence: TGTGCCAGCAGCCAAGGGGCCGGGGAACCATCGGGTGCCCAGCATTTT.

V and J are TRBV2 and TRBJ1-1; D is undetermined. The CDR3 is 13 amino acids. Germline CDR1 is SNHLY and CDR2 is FYNNEI. Trimming cost V 6 bases and J 0 bases, with 8 bases left between them. This CDR3 reads CASSGVMNTEAFF. CDR3 nucleotides: TGTGCCAGCAGCGGGGTTATGAACACTGAAGCTTTCTTT.